Below, one T cell receptor beta chain is given with its context. This sample was included in a study of PD-1 blockade in classical Hodgkin lymphoma. Some clones are missing from TCRdb's copy, which holds only in-frame ones; the method was immunoSEQ multiplex PCR. The sample has fewer than 25,000 clones, less than 80% seen once; the top ten hold about 20%. All patients experienced relapse after autologous stem cell transplantation, and brentuximab vedotin exposure was variable. Material: peripheral blood mononuclear cells (PBMCs), obtained at baseline. This receptor was identified in a human donor with classical Hodgkin lymphoma.

The CDR3 DNA reads TGTGCCAGCAGCGCCATTCCGGGACCACCTCGGGATACGCAGTATTTT. This sequence encodes CASSAIPGPPRDTQYF. The chain carries TRBV7-2 and TRBJ2-3; D tentatively reads TRBD1 or TRBD2 (5 bases each). This CDR3 contains 16 residues. V shed 5 bases and J shed 6 bases, with 21 bases lying between them. Germline V lookup: CDR1 SGHTA, CDR2 FQGNSA.